The entry that follows covers one T cell receptor beta chain sequence. Its antigen is currently unknown. The protocol was immunoSEQ multiplex PCR, while the TCRdb copy is restricted to in-frame clones and leaves out a portion. This table has 2.3 million or so clones, over 90% appearing once. The ends lost 0 bases at V and 5 bases at J; junction bases unmatched: 9. Germline assignment: CDR1 KGHSH and CDR2 LQKENI. The CDR3 is 16 amino acids. These data originate in a study of shared clonotypes between healthy human individuals. Study-level background: Per donor, CD8 memory used one plate, CD8 naive used two, CD4 memory used three and CD4 naive used three.

Notes on the study in general: Donor scarcity curtailed the genetic and exposure-history diversity represented herein.

This receptor was obtained from a man younger than 35 in good health. Some clones in this sample may be carry-over from other donors' samples. The specimen sequenced was naive CD4+ T cells from PBMCs. The sample's subset: CD45RA+ positively selected. The V gene is TRBV18, the J gene TRBJ2-7; 8 nucleotides match TRBD1. Here the CDR3 DNA reads TGTGCCAGCTCACCACCCGGGACAGGTAACTTCGACGAGCAGTACTTC. Protein: CASSPPGTGNFDEQYF.